The 7 T cell receptor beta chains below all came from one sample that was sequenced in a study of somatic mutations in cytotoxic T cells in rheumatoid arthritis. TCRdb keeps only in-frame clones here, not all; method: immunoSEQ multiplex PCR. Found here are just over 15,000 clones, 65% to 75% of them singletons; the top ten hold roughly 13%. Material for sequencing was CD8+ T cells sorted from blood. The receptors were gathered from an adult with rheumatoid arthritis.

This chain uses TRBV29-1 with TRBJ2-7, with TRBD1 matching 7 bases. Germline V gene data show CDR1 as SQVTM and CDR2 as ANQGSEA. With 4 bases clipped from V and 4 bases from J, the junction kept 4 bases outside the gene matches. CDR3 length: 12 amino acids. CDR3 DNA: TGCAGCGTTGTCCCAGGGGGTTACGAGCAGTACTTC. Protein: CSVVPGGYEQYF.

This clone occurred a few times. The chain is built from TRBV28 and TRBJ1-5; D not certain. This CDR3 has 10 amino acids. The ends were cut back, 7 bases at V and 7 bases at J, with 5 bases in the middle. CDR1 is MDHEN and CDR2 is SYDVKM in the germline V gene. The CDR3 reads CASNVQPQHF. CDR3 DNA: TGTGCCAGCAACGTACAGCCCCAGCATTTT.

This chain connects TRBV19 to TRBJ1-6, with D possibly being TRBD1 (5 bases). V lost 5 bases and J 0 bases, leaving 11 bases between the germline ends. This CDR3 is 16 amino acids long. The germline V gene encodes CDR1 LNHDA and CDR2 SQIVND (reference sequence). The CDR3 sequence: CASSVRQSSYNSPLHF. The CDR3 DNA sequence: TGTGCCAGTAGTGTGCGACAGAGCTCCTATAATTCACCCCTCCACTTT.

The rearrangement joins TRBV30 to TRBJ1-1; no reliable D call. Germline loops: CDR1 GTSNPN, CDR2 SVGIG (reference sequence). V lost 4 bases and J 3 bases, leaving 12 bases between the germline ends. The CDR3 runs to 13 residues. DNA of the CDR3: TGTGCCTGGAAGCAGGATATAGACACTGAAGCTTTCTTT. This codes for CAWKQDIDTEAFF.

This sequence joins TRBV2 and TRBJ2-2; D unclear. V was clipped by 3 bases and J by 5 bases, with 16 bases between them. In germline, CDR1 is SNHLY, CDR2 FYNNEI. The CDR3 runs 16 residues. Here the CDR3 reads CASSETLVRKTGELFF. Here the CDR3 DNA reads TGTGCCAGCAGTGAGACGCTAGTTCGAAAGACCGGGGAGCTGTTTTTT. The full variable domain, with the rest looked up from reference TRBV2 and TRBJ2-2, is EPEVTQTPSHQVTQMGQEVILRCVPISNHLYFYWYRQILGQKVEFLVSFYNNEISEKSEIFDDQFSVERPDGSNFTLKIRSTKLEDSAMYFCASSETLVRKTGELFFGEGSRLTVL.

This clone was seen a few times. This chain uses TRBV7-9 with TRBJ2-7; perhaps TRBD2 as D (6 bases). The CDR3 consists of 15 residues. Germline V gives CDR1 SEHNR, CDR2 FQNEAQ (reference sequence). Trimming took 1 base from V and 5 from J, leaving 15 bases between them. CDR3 sequence (DNA): TGTGCCAGCAGCTTAGTCCAGGGAGGTTTCCACGAGCAGTACTTC. Translation gives CASSLVQGGFHEQYF. The variable domain in full, with the rest retrieved from reference TRBV7-9 and TRBJ2-7, is DTGVSQNPRHKITKRGQNVTFRCDPISEHNRLYWYRQTLGQGPEFLTYFQNEAQLEKSRLLSDRFSAERPKGSFSTLEIQRTEQGDSAMYLCASSLVQGGFHEQYFGPGTRLTVT.

V usage is TRBV11-3 and J usage is TRBJ1-6, with D maybe TRBD1 (6 bases). Germline CDR1 SGHNT, CDR2 YENEEA. Trimming removed 0 bases from V and 5 bases from J, with 17 bases in between. This CDR3 is built from 18 residues. DNA for the CDR3: TGTGCCAGCAGCTTAGATATGGTGAGGGGGACCGATAATTCACCCCTCCACTTT. Its translation is CASSLDMVRGTDNSPLHF.